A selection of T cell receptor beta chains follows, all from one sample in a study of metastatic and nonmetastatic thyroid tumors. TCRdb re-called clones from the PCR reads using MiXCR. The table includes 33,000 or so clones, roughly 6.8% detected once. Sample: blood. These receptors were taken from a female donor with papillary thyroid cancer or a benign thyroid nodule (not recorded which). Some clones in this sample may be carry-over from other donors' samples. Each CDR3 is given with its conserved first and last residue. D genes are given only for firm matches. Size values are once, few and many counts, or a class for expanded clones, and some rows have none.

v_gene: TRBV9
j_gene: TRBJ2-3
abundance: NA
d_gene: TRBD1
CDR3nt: TGTGCCAGTAGTAGGACAGGAACCGCCGGAGATACGCAGTATTTT
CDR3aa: CASSRTGTAGDTQYF

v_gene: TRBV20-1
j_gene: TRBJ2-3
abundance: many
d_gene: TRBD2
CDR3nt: TGCAGTGCTAGAGGTGGACTAGCGGGGGGCCAGACAGATACGCAGTATTTT
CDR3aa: CSARGGLAGGQTDTQYF

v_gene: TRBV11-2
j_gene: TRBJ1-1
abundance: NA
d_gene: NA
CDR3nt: TGTGCCAGCAGCTTCTCATTGAAAGGGTTGAGGGGGGTAACTGAAGCTTTCTTT
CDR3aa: CASSFSLKGLRGVTEAFF

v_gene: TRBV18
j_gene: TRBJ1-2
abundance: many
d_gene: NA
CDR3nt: TGTGCCAGCTCACCATTGGGGGCGGAAGGCTACACCTTC
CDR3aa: CASSPLGAEGYTF

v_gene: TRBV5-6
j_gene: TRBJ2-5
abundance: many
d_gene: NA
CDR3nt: TGTGCCAGCAGCTTAGGTTCGTACCAAGAGACCCAGTACTTC
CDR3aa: CASSLGSYQETQYF

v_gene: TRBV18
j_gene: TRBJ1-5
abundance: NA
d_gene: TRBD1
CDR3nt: TGTGCCAGCCGTCCGGGACAGAATCAGCCCCAGCATTTT
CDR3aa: CASRPGQNQPQHF

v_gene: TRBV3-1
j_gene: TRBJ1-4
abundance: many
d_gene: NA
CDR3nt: TGTGCCAGCAGCCCGGGTGGGGCGTTGAAACTGTTTTTT
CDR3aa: CASSPGGALKLFF

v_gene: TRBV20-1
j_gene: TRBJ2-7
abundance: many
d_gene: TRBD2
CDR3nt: TGCAGTGCTACTGAGGGTGTCAACCGGGGAGGGGAGCAGTACTTC
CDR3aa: CSATEGVNRGGEQYF

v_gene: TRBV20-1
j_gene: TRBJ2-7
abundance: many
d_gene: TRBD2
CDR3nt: TGCAGTGCTAGAGCTGGACTAGCGGGACCTGCCAGAGGGTACGAGCAGTACTTC
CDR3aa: CSARAGLAGPARGYEQYF

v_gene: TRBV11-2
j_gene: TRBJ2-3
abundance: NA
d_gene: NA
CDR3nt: TGTGCCAGCAGCCGTCCCAGGAGGGGGCGCGGGGATACGCAGTATTTT
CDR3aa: CASSRPRRGRGDTQYF

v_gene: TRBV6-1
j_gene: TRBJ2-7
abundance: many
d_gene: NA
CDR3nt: TGTGCCAGCAGTTCGTACACGGGACGCAACTCCTACGAGCAGTACTTC
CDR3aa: CASSSYTGRNSYEQYF

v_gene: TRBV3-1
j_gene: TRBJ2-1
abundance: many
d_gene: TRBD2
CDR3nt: TGTGCCAGCAGCCAACGGAAGCGGGGGGTATACAATGAGCAGTTCTTC
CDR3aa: CASSQRKRGVYNEQFF

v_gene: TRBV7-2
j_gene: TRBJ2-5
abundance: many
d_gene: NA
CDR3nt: TGTGCCAGCAGCACGACCGGGGGACGAGAGACCCAGTACTTC
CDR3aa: CASSTTGGRETQYF

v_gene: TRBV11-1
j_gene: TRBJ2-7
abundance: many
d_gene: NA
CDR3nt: TGTGCCAGCAGCCGAACGAGAGGGTCGGGGGAGCAGTACTTC
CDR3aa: CASSRTRGSGEQYF

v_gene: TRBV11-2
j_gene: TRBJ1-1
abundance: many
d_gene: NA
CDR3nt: TGTGCCAGCAGCTTTGCTTTGGGTGAAGCTTTCTTT
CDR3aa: CASSFALGEAFF

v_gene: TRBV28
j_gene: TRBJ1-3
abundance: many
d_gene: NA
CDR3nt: TGTGCCAGCAGTTTTCATGGTACGGCGGCTGGAAACACCATATATTTT
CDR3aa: CASSFHGTAAGNTIYF

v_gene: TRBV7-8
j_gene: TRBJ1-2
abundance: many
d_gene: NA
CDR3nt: TGTGCCAGCAGCTTGGCCAGGGACTATGGCTACACCTTC
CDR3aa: CASSLARDYGYTF

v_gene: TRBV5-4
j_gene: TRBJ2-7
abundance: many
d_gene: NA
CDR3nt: TGTGCCAGCGGCCCCGACCCGGCCTACGAGCAGTACTTC
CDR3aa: CASGPDPAYEQYF

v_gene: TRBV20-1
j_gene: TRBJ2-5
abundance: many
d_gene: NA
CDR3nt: TGCAGTCCCACGACACCCGGCCAGGAGACCCAGTACTTC
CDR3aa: CSPTTPGQETQYF

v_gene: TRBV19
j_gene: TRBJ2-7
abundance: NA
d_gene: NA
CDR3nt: TGTGCCAGTAGCACCCCCCAGGACGCACAGAACCTTGACGAGCAGTACTTC
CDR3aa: CASSTPQDAQNLDEQYF

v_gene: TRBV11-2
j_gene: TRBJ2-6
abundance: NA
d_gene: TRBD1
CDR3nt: TGTGCCAGCAGCCTCGACAGGGGCGTTACCTCTGGGGCCAACGTCCTGACTTTC
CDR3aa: CASSLDRGVTSGANVLTF

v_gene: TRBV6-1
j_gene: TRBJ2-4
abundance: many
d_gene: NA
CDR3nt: TGTGCCAGCAGTTTAAAACCAGAGCCAAACATTCAGTACTTC
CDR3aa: CASSLKPEPNIQYF

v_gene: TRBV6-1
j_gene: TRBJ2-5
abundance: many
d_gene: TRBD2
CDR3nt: TGTGCCAGCAGGCTAGCGGGAGAAATCTATGAGACCCAGTACTTC
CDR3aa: CASRLAGEIYETQYF

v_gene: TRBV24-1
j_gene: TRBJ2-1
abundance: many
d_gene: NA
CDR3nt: TGTGCCACCGGGGAGGAGAATGAGCAGTTCTTC
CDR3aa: CATGEENEQFF

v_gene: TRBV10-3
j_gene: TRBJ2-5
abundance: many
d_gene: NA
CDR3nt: TGTGCCATCAACCCGGGACACTCGGAAGAGACCCAGTACTTC
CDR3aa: CAINPGHSEETQYF

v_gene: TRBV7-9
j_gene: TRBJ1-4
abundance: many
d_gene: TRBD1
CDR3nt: TGTGCCAGCATCCCGACAGGGGTTGGTGAAAAACTGTTTTTT
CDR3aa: CASIPTGVGEKLFF

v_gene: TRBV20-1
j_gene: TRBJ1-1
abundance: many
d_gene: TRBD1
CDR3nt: TGCAGTGCCCCAAGACCGGGACAGGGGATCATGAACACTGAAGCTTTCTTT
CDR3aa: CSAPRPGQGIMNTEAFF

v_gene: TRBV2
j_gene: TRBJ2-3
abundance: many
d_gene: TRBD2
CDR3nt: TGTGCCAGCAGTGATATAGCGGGAGACGGCACAGATACGCAGTATTTT
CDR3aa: CASSDIAGDGTDTQYF

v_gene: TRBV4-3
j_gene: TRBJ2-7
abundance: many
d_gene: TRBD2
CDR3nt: TGCGCCAGCAGCCCCCGACTAGCTCCCCTCTACGAGCAGTACTTC
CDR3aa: CASSPRLAPLYEQYF

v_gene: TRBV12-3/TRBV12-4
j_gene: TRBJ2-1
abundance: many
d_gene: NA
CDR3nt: TGTGCCAGCAGTTTATCAGTGTCTAATGAGCAGTTCTTC
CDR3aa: CASSLSVSNEQFF

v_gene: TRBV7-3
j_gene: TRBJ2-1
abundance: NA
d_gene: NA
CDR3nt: TGTGCCAGCAGCTTAATGGCGGGATGGTGTAACAATGAGCAGTTCTTC
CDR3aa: CASSLMAGWCNNEQFF

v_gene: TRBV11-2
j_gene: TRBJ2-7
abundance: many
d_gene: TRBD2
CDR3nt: TGTGCCAGCAGCCCCCCGGGGCTAGCGGGAGGCTCAGGCGAGCAGTACTTC
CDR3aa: CASSPPGLAGGSGEQYF

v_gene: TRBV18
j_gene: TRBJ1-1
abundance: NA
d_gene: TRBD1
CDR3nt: TGTGCCAGCTCACCGAACAGGGGCGGCATGAACACTGAAGCTTTCTTT
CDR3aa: CASSPNRGGMNTEAFF

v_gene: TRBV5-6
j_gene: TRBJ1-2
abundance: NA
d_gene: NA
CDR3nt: TGTGCCAGCAGCTTCGGAATGCAGCGAGATGGCTACACCTTC
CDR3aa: CASSFGMQRDGYTF

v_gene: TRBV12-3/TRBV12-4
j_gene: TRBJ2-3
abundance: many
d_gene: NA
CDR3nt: TGTGCCAGCAGTACGGTTACGGGCCCTAAGTCAGGTACGCAGTATTTT
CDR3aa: CASSTVTGPKSGTQYF

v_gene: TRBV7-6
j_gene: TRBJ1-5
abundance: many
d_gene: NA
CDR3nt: TGTGCCAGCAGCTTAGGGGGGGCGAGCAATCAGCCCCAGCATTTT
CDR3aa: CASSLGGASNQPQHF

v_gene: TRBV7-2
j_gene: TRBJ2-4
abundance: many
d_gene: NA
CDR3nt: TGTGCCAGCAGCCTGGGGTTTGGAAACATTCAGTACTTC
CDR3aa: CASSLGFGNIQYF

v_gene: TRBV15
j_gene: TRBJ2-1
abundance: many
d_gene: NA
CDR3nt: TGTGCCACCAGCAGGGTTTCCTACAATGAGCAGTTCTTC
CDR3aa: CATSRVSYNEQFF

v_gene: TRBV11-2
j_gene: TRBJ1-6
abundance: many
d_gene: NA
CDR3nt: TGTGCCAGCAGCTCCCTGTCCAATTCACCCCTCCACTTT
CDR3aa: CASSSLSNSPLHF

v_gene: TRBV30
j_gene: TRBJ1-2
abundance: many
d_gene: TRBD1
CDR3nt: TGTGCCTGGAGTGTGGAGACAGGGGCGGGCTACACCTTC
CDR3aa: CAWSVETGAGYTF